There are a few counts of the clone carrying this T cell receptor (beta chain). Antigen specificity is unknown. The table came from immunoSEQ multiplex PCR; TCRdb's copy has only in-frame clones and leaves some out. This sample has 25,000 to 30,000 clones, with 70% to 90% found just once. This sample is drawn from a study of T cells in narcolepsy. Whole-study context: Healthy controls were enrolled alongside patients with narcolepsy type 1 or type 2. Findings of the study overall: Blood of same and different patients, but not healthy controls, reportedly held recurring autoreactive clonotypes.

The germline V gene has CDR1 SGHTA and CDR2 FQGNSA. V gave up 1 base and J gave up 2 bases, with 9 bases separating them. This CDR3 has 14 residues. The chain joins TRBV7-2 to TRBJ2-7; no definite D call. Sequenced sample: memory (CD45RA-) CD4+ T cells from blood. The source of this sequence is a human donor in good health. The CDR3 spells CASSLVPVAYEQYF. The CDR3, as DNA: TGTGCCAGCAGCTTAGTTCCGGTAGCCTACGAGCAGTACTTC.